The clone carrying this T cell receptor beta chain came up a few times. Antigen specificity is unknown. The CDR3 has 17 residues. The V gene lost 0 bases and the J gene lost 6 bases, with 18 bases spanning the gap. Germline CDR1 and CDR2: SGHTA and FQGNSA. Quantitative 5'-RACE with molecular barcodes produced the TCR beta libraries. From the 5' RACE reads, TCRdb called clonotypes with MiXCR, one entry per CDR3 protein. The data contain approximately 550,000 distinct CDR3 sequences, 10% to 15% of them singletons. The data belong to a study of CD8 T cells in ankylosing spondylitis. Study-wide findings and caveats: Clones linked to disease, bearing a CD8+ phenotype, were relatively rare in peripheral blood. Existing reports had already noted some motif variants in reactive arthritis synovial fluid and blood. It appeared that ankylosing spondylitis blood was characterized by a TCR beta motif of 8 or 9 highly homologous variants. Disease-associated clones were reportedly significantly overrepresented in matched ankylosing spondylitis synovial fluid.

The sequencing input was blood, either unsorted or a sorted T cell fraction (not recorded which). The origin of this receptor is a male donor with ankylosing spondylitis. This chain joins TRBV7-2 and TRBJ2-1, with D perhaps being TRBD1 or TRBD2 (6 bases each). The DNA of the CDR3 is TGTGCCAGCAGCTTAGCGCTTCGGCGGAAGGGGGGCAATGAGCAGTTCTTC. This translates into CASSLALRRKGGNEQFF.